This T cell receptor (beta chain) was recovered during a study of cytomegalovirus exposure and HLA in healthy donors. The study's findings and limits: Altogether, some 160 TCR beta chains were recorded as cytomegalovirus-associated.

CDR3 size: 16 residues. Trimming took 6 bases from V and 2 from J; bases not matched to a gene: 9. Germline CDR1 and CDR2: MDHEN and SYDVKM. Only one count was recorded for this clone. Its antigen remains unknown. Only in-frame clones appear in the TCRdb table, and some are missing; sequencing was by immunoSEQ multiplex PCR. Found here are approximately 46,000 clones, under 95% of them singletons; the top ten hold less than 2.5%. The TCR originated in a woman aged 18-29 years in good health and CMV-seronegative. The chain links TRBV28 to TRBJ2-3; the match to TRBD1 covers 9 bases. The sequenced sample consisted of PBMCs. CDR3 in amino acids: CASSPATGGHTDTQYF. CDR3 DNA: TGTGCCAGCAGCCCTGCCACAGGGGGCCACACAGATACGCAGTATTTT.